This T cell receptor beta chain stems from a study of T-cell reconstitution after alpha-beta-depleted transplantation in children. A TCRbeta library incorporating unique molecular identifiers was prepared. A single record per CDR3 protein comes from TCRdb applying MiXCR to the PCR reads. The table shows about 72,000 distinct CDR3 sequences, with about 7% occurring only once. V lost 0 bases and J lost 13, with 12 bases in between. Germline CDR1 reads KGHDR; CDR2 reads SFDVKD. This CDR3 spans 13 amino acids. V gene TRBV24-1 combines with J gene TRBJ2-1, with D hard to call. The source of this sequence is a human donor who donated a stem cell graft to a child with acute lymphoblastic leukemia. Sequenced material: PBMCs from the stem cell graft donor, taken from the stem cell graft. For the CDR3, the DNA is TGTGCCACCAGTGATTTGGGTAGCCCAGGTCAGTTCTTC. Translation gives CATSDLGSPGQFF.